These 27 T cell receptor beta chains were sequenced from one sample in a study of a mutant IDH1 vaccine in newly diagnosed glioma. As to time point: week 47, end of study. Vaccination used 300 ug of mutant IDH1 20-mer peptide per dose, with topical imiquimod. Measured with immunoSEQ multiplex PCR; TCRdb has only the in-frame clones, and not every one. The sample yields fewer than 25,000 clones, about four fifths seen once. These TCRs' antigens remain unknown. The sequencing here drew on PBMCs, taken from a glioma patient whose treatment included an IDH1 peptide vaccine. These receptors all come from a man aged 40-55 years with glioma.

The gene calls are TRBV5-4 and TRBJ2-2; D gene uncertain. The V and J ends lost 2 bases and 5 bases respectively, with 7 bases between them. Germline V CDR1 and CDR2: SGHNT, YYREEE (reference sequence). The CDR3 has 13 amino acids. CDR3 in amino acids: CASSLGVTGELFF. CDR3 coding DNA: TGTGCCAGCAGCTTAGGAGTTACCGGGGAGCTGTTTTTT. The whole variable domain, remainder taken from reference TRBV5-4 and TRBJ2-2, is ETGVTQSPTHLIKTRGQQVTLRCSSQSGHNTVSWYQQALGQGPQFIFQYYREEENGRGNFPPRFSGLQFPNYSSELNVNALELDDSALYLCASSLGVTGELFFGEGSRLTVL.

This clone occurred a few times. The genes are TRBV7-9 and TRBJ1-1; TRBD1 is a possible D gene (6 bases). The CDR3 covers 14 residues. V gave up 5 bases and J gave up 8 bases, with 18 bases separating them. CDR1 and CDR2 (germline): SEHNR, FQNEAQ (reference sequence). The CDR3 nucleotides are TGTGCCAGCAGCCCACAGGGATTGGGGATAGAAGCTTTCTTT. Its protein is CASSPQGLGIEAFF.

V is TRBV5-1 and J is TRBJ2-2; tentatively, D is TRBD1 (6 bases). V was pared by 5 bases and J by 3 bases, with 17 bases between. This CDR3 has 16 amino acids. The germline CDR1 and CDR2 sequences are SGHRS and YFSETQ. The CDR3 nucleotides are TGCGCCAGCAGGCTAGCAACGACAGGATACACCGGGGAGCTGTTTTTT. As protein: CASRLATTGYTGELFF.

The CDR3 here is CASLGGRTDTQYF. The CDR3 nucleotides are TGTGCCAGCCTTGGGGGACGCACAGATACGCAGTATTTT. The chain joins TRBV11-2 to TRBJ2-3; D may be TRBD1 or TRBD2 (5 bases each). V lost 8 bases, J lost 1 base, and 10 bases lay in between. Looked up from germline, CDR1 is SGHAT and CDR2 is FQNNGV. The CDR3 length is 13 residues.

The chain recombines TRBV9 with TRBJ2-2; a weak D match, TRBD2 (5 bases). With 6 bases removed from V and 4 bases from J, the gap between germline ends came to 19 bases. CDR1 is SGDLS, CDR2 YYNGEE, per germline. The CDR3 extends over 16 amino acids. CDR3 DNA: TGTGCCAGCACGGGGAGACCTTTAGAAATCACCGGGGAGCTGTTTTTT. It is translated as CASTGRPLEITGELFF. Full variable domain (outside the CDR3, taken from reference TRBV9 and TRBJ2-2): DSGVTQTPKHLITATGQRVTLRCSPRSGDLSVYWYQQSLDQGLQFLIQYYNGEERAKGNILERFSAQQFPDLHSELNLSSLELGDSALYFCASTGRPLEITGELFFGEGSRLTVL.

This chain's CDR3 is CASSLESRQEETQYF. CDR3 coding DNA: TGTGCCAGCAGCTTAGAGTCGAGGCAGGAAGAGACCCAGTACTTC. This chain uses TRBV5-4 with TRBJ2-5; D gene unclear. Trimming took 2 bases from V and 3 from J, leaving 14 bases between them. Germline CDR1 SGHNT, CDR2 YYREEE (reference sequence). CDR3 size: 15 residues.

The J gene is TRBJ2-5, the V gene TRBV2; D may match TRBD1 or TRBD2 (6 bases each). Germline values: CDR1 SNHLY, CDR2 FYNNEI. The length of the CDR3 is 15 residues. V gave up 1 base and J gave up 1 base, with 10 bases separating them. The CDR3 region is CASSEVRGPQETQYF. The CDR3 DNA follows: TGTGCCAGCAGTGAAGTTCGGGGGCCCCAAGAGACCCAGTACTTC.

The V and J genes are TRBV2 and TRBJ2-5; possibly TRBD1 for D (5 bases). This CDR3 is 16 amino acids long. Per germline, CDR1 SNHLY and CDR2 FYNNEI. V lost 2 bases to trimming and J lost 2 bases, with 15 bases between them. CDR3 protein: CASSEQVFAGQETQYF. The CDR3 DNA follows: TGTGCCAGCAGTGAACAGGTTTTTGCAGGGCAAGAGACCCAGTACTTC.

This chain joins TRBV4-1 and TRBJ1-1; D unresolved. From germline, CDR1 is MGHRA and CDR2 YSYEKL. V lost 0 bases and J 6 bases, leaving 14 bases between the germline ends. The CDR3 extends over 15 amino acids. The DNA of the CDR3 is TGCGCCAGCAGCCAAGATCTTATGATTAGCGCTGAAGCTTTCTTT. Its protein is CASSQDLMISAEAFF.

The chain's CDR3 is CASSLSGSGEQYF. The CDR3 coding sequence is TGTGCCAGCAGCTTAAGTGGGAGCGGGGAGCAGTACTTC. The chain employs TRBV11-3 and TRBJ2-7; D is perhaps TRBD2 (6 bases). Germline values: CDR1 SGHNT, CDR2 YENEEA. The V and J ends lost 2 bases and 7 bases respectively, with 12 bases between them. This CDR3 has 13 amino acids.

The chain links TRBV28 to TRBJ2-7; perhaps TRBD1 as D (5 bases). The CDR3 contains 17 residues. Trimming removed 5 bases from V and 0 bases from J, with 20 bases in between. Germline values: CDR1 MDHEN, CDR2 SYDVKM. CDR3 loop: CASSRTLTLQSSYEQYF. The CDR3 nucleotides are TGTGCCAGCAGTAGGACACTCACCCTACAAAGCTCCTACGAGCAGTACTTC.

V gene TRBV20-1 combines with J gene TRBJ2-5; D remains unclear. Trimming cost V 2 bases and J 7 bases, with 8 bases left between them. CDR1 is DFQATT and CDR2 is SNEGSKA in the germline V gene (reference sequence). This CDR3 comprises 11 residues. In nucleotides, the CDR3 is TGCAGTGCTAGATTACAAAGGACCCAGTACTTC. It codes for CSARLQRTQYF.

The chain links TRBV9 to TRBJ2-2; 11 bases are shared with TRBD2. From germline, CDR1 is SGDLS and CDR2 YYNGEE. With V trimmed by 0 bases and J by 4 bases, 8 bases remained unmatched. The length of the CDR3 is 18 residues. The CDR3 here is CASSVAPGGTSGTGELFF. The CDR3, as DNA: TGTGCCAGCAGCGTAGCGCCCGGCGGGACTAGCGGCACCGGGGAGCTGTTTTTT.

The gene calls are TRBV19 and TRBJ2-7, with 8 bases fitting TRBD1. CDR3 length equals 14 residues. Trimming removed 3 bases from V and 4 bases from J; junction bases left unmatched: 5. Germline assignment: CDR1 LNHDA and CDR2 SQIVND (reference sequence). CDR3 sequence: CASSMGTGSYEQYF. The CDR3, as DNA: TGTGCCAGTAGTATGGGGACAGGATCGTACGAGCAGTACTTC.

This chain links TRBV9 with TRBJ2-1; 9 bases map to TRBD2. The germline CDR1 and CDR2 sequences are SGDLS and YYNGEE. The ends lost 0 bases at V and 4 bases at J; junction bases unmatched: 8. The CDR3 extends over 17 amino acids. CDR3 sequence (DNA): TGTGCCAGCAGCGTAGGAGGGACTAGCAGACATTACAATGAGCAGTTCTTC. Translation: CASSVGGTSRHYNEQFF.

Regarding this clone: One end of the junction is discordant with germline, which a read error may explain. The gene calls are TRBV6-1 and TRBJ2-3, with D possibly being TRBD1 or TRBD2 (5 bases each). The CDR3 loop spans 10 amino acids. Germline CDR1 and CDR2: MNHNS and SASEGT. The CDR3 bases are TGTGCCAGCTGGTACAGGCGGACTCTTTTT. Translating it yields CASWYRRTLF.

The CDR3 reads CASSLAITRETQYF. Written as DNA, the CDR3 is TGTGCCAGCAGCTTAGCTATAACGCGGGAGACCCAGTACTTC. The chain joins TRBV7-9 to TRBJ2-5; the D is unclear. This CDR3 is 14 amino acids long. Trimming removed 0 bases from V and 5 bases from J, with 10 bases in between. CDR1 and CDR2 (germline): SEHNR, FQNEAQ (reference sequence).

CDR3: CASSDPGATNEKLFF. The CDR3 nucleotides are TGTGCCAGCAGCGACCCCGGAGCAACTAATGAAAAACTGTTTTTT. The V and J genes are TRBV21-1 and TRBJ1-4. TRBV21-1 is labeled a pseudogene. There are 15 residues in the CDR3.

This clone has more than one count but fewer than ten. V usage is TRBV7-9 and J usage is TRBJ2-3; 8 positions agree with TRBD2. Per germline, CDR1 SEHNR and CDR2 FQNEAQ (reference sequence). This CDR3 is 15 amino acids long. Losses at the gene ends were 3 bases for V and 4 bases for J; bases not matched to a gene: 6. The CDR3 reads CASSFSGRGSDTQYF. In DNA form, the CDR3 reads TGTGCCAGCAGCTTCAGCGGGAGAGGATCAGATACGCAGTATTTT.

This clone was recorded a few times. This chain connects TRBV4-1 to TRBJ2-1, with 12 bases identical to TRBD2. Trimming removed 1 base from V and 6 bases from J; junction bases left unmatched: 4. This CDR3 is 16 amino acids long. Germline-derived CDR1 and CDR2 are MGHRA and YSYEKL. The CDR3 bases are TGCGCCAGCAGCCAAGTTTCGGGACTAGCGGGCAATGAGCAGTTCTTC. This codes for CASSQVSGLAGNEQFF.

This rearrangement joins TRBV5-8 to TRBJ2-7; 9 bases align to TRBD1. Unmatched junction bases numbered 6, after V lost 0 bases and J lost 5 bases. The germline gives CDR1 SGHTS, CDR2 YDEGEE. CDR3 length: 15 residues. The CDR3 spells CASSLGDRDSNEQYF. The CDR3 coding sequence is TGTGCCAGCAGCTTGGGGGACAGGGATTCTAACGAGCAGTACTTC.

The chain recombines TRBV6-5 with TRBJ2-5; D might be TRBD2 (6 bases). The CDR3 runs to 14 residues. V lost 6 bases and J 5 bases, leaving 16 bases between the germline ends. Germline values: CDR1 MNHEY, CDR2 SVGAGI. CDR3: CASRPPVGGETQYF. CDR3 bases: TGTGCCAGCAGACCTCCAGTCGGAGGGGAGACCCAGTACTTC.

The chain uses TRBV6-6 and TRBJ2-3; TRBD1 agrees at 10 bases. With V trimmed by 4 bases and J by 6 bases, 4 bases remained unmatched. The CDR3 contains 14 residues. Germline V gene data show CDR1 as MNHNY and CDR2 as SVGAGI (reference sequence). CDR3 sequence (DNA): TGTGCCAGCAGTTTGACAGGGGGCGCTGATACGCAGTATTTT. Protein sequence: CASSLTGGADTQYF.

This clone showed up just once. This chain's CDR3 is CATGPGLAGETQYF. The CDR3 nucleotides are TGTGCCACGGGGCCGGGACTAGCGGGAGAGACCCAGTACTTC. This sequence joins TRBV10-3 and TRBJ2-5; 12 bases agree with TRBD2. The germline V gene encodes CDR1 ENHRY and CDR2 SYGVKD. The CDR3 has 14 residues. V gave up 10 bases and J gave up 4 bases; unmatched junction bases: 7.

The V and J genes are TRBV6-1 and TRBJ2-7; TRBD2 matches at 7 bases. CDR3 length: 15 amino acids. CDR1 is MNHNS and CDR2 is SASEGT in the germline V gene. J lost 0 bases, V lost 4 bases, and 6 bases had no gene match. CDR3 amino acids: CASSVGGSNSYEQYF. CDR3 coding DNA: TGTGCCAGCAGTGTGGGGGGGTCGAACTCCTACGAGCAGTACTTC.

The J gene is TRBJ2-1, the V gene TRBV18; possibly TRBD1 for D (5 bases). The CDR3 is 14 residues long. Per germline, CDR1 KGHSH and CDR2 LQKENI. V was cut by 0 bases and J by 4 bases, with 7 bases left in between. The CDR3 here is CASSPPTAYNEQFF. As DNA, the CDR3 is TGTGCCAGCTCACCACCGACAGCTTACAATGAGCAGTTCTTC.

V gene TRBV27 combines with J gene TRBJ1-5; D possibly corresponds to TRBD1 (5 bases). This CDR3 region has 14 residues. Trimming cost V 4 bases and J 6 bases, with 13 bases left between them. Germline V CDR1 and CDR2: MNHEY, SMNVEV (reference sequence). The CDR3 DNA sequence: TGTGCCAGCAGTTCCACCTGGGGGGGTCAGCCCCAGCATTTT. It yields the protein CASSSTWGGQPQHF.